The 19 T cell receptor beta chains listed next were all sequenced from one sample in a study of STAT5B mutations in CD4+ large granular lymphocyte leukemia. Profiled with immunoSEQ multiplex PCR; TCRdb holds only in-frame clones, not every one. The sample lists about 32,000 clones, roughly 80% seen once, with about 4.5% in the top ten. Material for sequencing was CD4+ T cells from blood buffy coats. Source of these receptors: a human donor in good health.

The V call is TRBV6-5, the J call TRBJ2-7; a weak D match, TRBD2 (6 bases). This CDR3 spans 14 amino acids. CDR1 is MNHEY and CDR2 is SVGAGI in the germline V gene. V was clipped by 2 bases and J by 4 bases, with 12 bases between them. The CDR3 nucleotides read TGTGCCAGCAGTTACCAACCGGGGGTTTACGAGCAGTACTTC. This codes for CASSYQPGVYEQYF.

The chain couples TRBV4-1 to TRBJ2-7; 7 nucleotides align to TRBD2. CDR1 and CDR2 from the germline V gene are MGHRA and YSYEKL. The CDR3 has 13 amino acids. J lost 3 bases, V lost 2 bases, and 1 base had no gene match. CDR3 coding DNA: TGCGCCAGCAGCCAAAGGGACTACTACGAGCAGTACTTC. Translated: CASSQRDYYEQYF.

CDR3 sequence: CASSEGVSGMNEQFF. For the CDR3, the DNA is TGTGCCAGCAGCGAGGGGGTTAGCGGGATGAATGAGCAGTTCTTC. The V call is TRBV9, the J call TRBJ2-1; 8 nucleotides match TRBD2. This CDR3 is 15 amino acids long. Per germline, CDR1 SGDLS and CDR2 YYNGEE. Trimming cost V 3 bases and J 7 bases; bases outside gene matches: 9.

This chain links TRBV2 with TRBJ2-6, with 7 bases fitting TRBD1. The CDR3 covers 14 residues. Germline V gene data show CDR1 as SNHLY and CDR2 as FYNNEI. Trimming removed 6 bases from V and 2 bases from J; junction bases left unmatched: 1. The CDR3 protein is CASRGGAGANVLTF. The CDR3, as DNA: TGTGCCAGCAGAGGGGGCGCTGGGGCCAACGTCCTGACTTTC.

This sequence joins TRBV5-1 and TRBJ1-5; D unclear. Germline CDR1 SGHRS, CDR2 YFSETQ. CDR3 length equals 14 residues. V dropped 0 bases and J dropped 3 bases, with 7 bases sitting between them. The CDR3 region is CASSLGSNNQPQHF. In nucleotides, the CDR3 is TGCGCCAGCAGCTTGGGGAGCAACAATCAGCCCCAGCATTTT.

The chain carries TRBV27 and TRBJ1-5; no clear D gene. V lost 2 bases, J lost 5 bases, and 13 bases lay in between. The CDR3 totals 15 residues. The V gene's germline CDR1 is MNHEY and CDR2 SMNVEV (reference sequence). Written as DNA, the CDR3 is TGTGCCAGCAGTTTAAGTCCCGGTCGGGATCAGCCCCAGCATTTT. Encoded protein: CASSLSPGRDQPQHF.

This clone was counted only a few times. The V and J genes are TRBV29-1 and TRBJ1-2, with D unclear. The V gene's germline CDR1 is SQVTM and CDR2 ANQGSEA. V dropped 6 bases and J dropped 1 base, with 12 bases sitting between them. The CDR3 has 13 residues. The CDR3 sequence is CSVGDTVNYGYTF. The CDR3 coding sequence is TGCAGCGTCGGCGACACGGTTAACTATGGCTACACCTTC.

This clone was seen a few times. V gene TRBV9 combines with J gene TRBJ2-5; 7 bases are shared with TRBD2. Germline CDR1 SGDLS, CDR2 YYNGEE. The CDR3 is 17 residues long. The J segment lost 3 bases and the V segment lost 2 bases, leaving 13 bases of the junction unmatched. CDR3 bases: TGTGCCAGCAGCGTCGGGAGGTGGGGAGGAAATAAAGAGACCCAGTACTTC. This gives the protein CASSVGRWGGNKETQYF.

The chain couples TRBV5-6 to TRBJ2-6, with 7 bases lining up with TRBD2. Germline V gene data show CDR1 as SGHDT and CDR2 as YYEEEE. The CDR3 consists of 18 residues. The V segment lost 4 bases and the J segment 2 bases; nucleotides outside the gene matches: 12. The CDR3 sequence is CASSPPIQSGTGANVLTF. CDR3 in DNA: TGTGCCAGCAGCCCTCCCATTCAAAGCGGGACTGGGGCCAACGTCCTGACTTTC. Combining the CDR3 with reference TRBV5-6 and TRBJ2-6 gives the whole variable domain DAGVTQSPTHLIKTRGQQVTLRCSPKSGHDTVSWYQQALGQGPQFIFQYYEEEERQRGNFPDRFSGHQFPNYSSELNVNALLLGDSALYLCASSPPIQSGTGANVLTFGAGSRLTVL.

J is TRBJ1-3 and V is TRBV9; D gene ambiguous. Germline V gene sequence: CDR1 SGDLS, CDR2 YYNGEE. V was trimmed by 4 bases and J by 2 bases, leaving 13 bases between them. The CDR3 spans 15 residues. CDR3 nucleotide sequence: TGTGCCAGCAGCTCTAGTGGAACAGCTGGAAACACCATATATTTT. This encodes CASSSSGTAGNTIYF.

The chain uses TRBV15 and TRBJ1-1; D gene uncertain. Germline V gene data show CDR1 as LNHNV and CDR2 as YYDKDF (reference sequence). The CDR3 has 14 residues. The V end was cut by 3 bases, the J end by 4 bases, with 12 bases between. CDR3 coding DNA: TGTGCCACCAGCAGTAGGATTTCGACCACTGAAGCTTTCTTT. Its protein is CATSSRISTTEAFF.

This clone was seen only once. V usage is TRBV14 and J usage is TRBJ1-3; D is ambiguous. The ends were cut back, 1 base at V and 4 bases at J, with 11 bases in the middle. Per the germline V gene, CDR1 is SGHDN and CDR2 is FVKESK. The CDR3 is 15 residues long. The CDR3 loop is CASSQVYGNGNTIYF. As DNA, the CDR3 is TGTGCCAGCAGCCAAGTGTACGGGAACGGAAACACCATATATTTT.

The V gene is TRBV28, the J gene TRBJ1-2, with D possibly being TRBD1 (6 bases). The CDR3 loop spans 14 amino acids. The V and J ends lost 5 bases and 7 bases respectively, with 17 bases between them. Germline loops: CDR1 MDHEN, CDR2 SYDVKM. CDR3 sequence (DNA): TGTGCCAGCAGTGAGACAGGACCCTGGAGTGGCTACACCTTC. Residues: CASSETGPWSGYTF.

The chain links TRBV7-2 to TRBJ1-5; D is possibly TRBD1 (6 bases). Germline V gene lookup returns CDR1 SGHTA and CDR2 FQGNSA. V shed 5 bases and J shed 3 bases, with 14 bases lying between them. The CDR3 is made up of 15 amino acids. The CDR3 nucleotides read TGTGCCAGCAGCGGGGGGCCGGTTAACAATCAGCCCCAGCATTTT. Protein sequence: CASSGGPVNNQPQHF.

The genes are TRBV25-1 and TRBJ2-1; the D gene is possibly TRBD2 (6 bases). The length of the CDR3 is 13 residues. Trimming cost V 3 bases and J 10 bases, with 13 bases left between them. Germline V gene sequence: CDR1 MGHDK, CDR2 SYGVNS. The CDR3 bases are TGTGCCAGCAGTGACGGGAGAATAAGCGAGCAGTTCTTC. It specifies CASSDGRISEQFF.

The chain employs TRBV7-7 and TRBJ2-5, with 10 positions matching TRBD1. V trimming: 4 bases; J trimming: 5 bases; junction bases outside the gene matches: 7. This CDR3 region has 15 residues. CDR1 is SSHAT and CDR2 is FNYEAQ in the germline V gene (reference sequence). CDR3: CASSSRDRGGETQYF. The CDR3, as DNA: TGTGCCAGCAGCTCCCGGGACAGGGGTGGGGAGACCCAGTACTTC. Drawing the rest from reference TRBV7-7 and TRBJ2-5, the complete variable domain is GAGVSQSPRYKVTKRGQDVTLRCDPISSHATLYWYQQALGQGPEFLTYFNYEAQPDKSGLPSDRFSAERPEGSISTLTIQRTEQRDSAMYRCASSSRDRGGETQYFGPGTRLLVL.

This rearrangement joins TRBV28 to TRBJ1-5; no firm D call. V lost 8 bases and J 5 bases, leaving 10 bases between the germline ends. The CDR3 is made up of 12 amino acids. Germline CDR1 reads MDHEN; CDR2 reads SYDVKM. This chain's CDR3 is CASGPRYQPQHF. The CDR3 DNA sequence: TGTGCCAGCGGTCCTAGGTATCAGCCCCAGCATTTT.

The CDR3 loop is CASSRNRALISNTEAFF. The CDR3 region has the DNA TGTGCCAGTAGTAGGAACAGGGCCCTTATTTCGAACACTGAAGCTTTCTTT. The rearrangement joins TRBV19 to TRBJ1-1; D possibly corresponds to TRBD1 (6 bases). V lost 4 bases, J lost 1 base, and 19 bases lay in between. The CDR3 is made up of 17 amino acids. Germline V gives CDR1 LNHDA, CDR2 SQIVND (reference sequence).

This chain links TRBV9 with TRBJ2-4, with 7 bases identical to TRBD2. The germline CDR1 and CDR2 sequences are SGDLS and YYNGEE. V was pared by 1 base and J by 0 bases, with 1 base of the junction left unmatched. This CDR3 has 15 residues. The CDR3 region is CASSVSGIAKNIQYF. The CDR3 DNA reads TGTGCCAGCAGCGTAAGCGGGATAGCCAAAAACATTCAGTACTTC.